The clone carrying this T cell receptor beta chain was counted between two and nine times. Antigen: not known. This entry comes from a study of cytomegalovirus exposure and HLA in healthy donors. Whole-study context: Genotyping showed 70% to 90% of roughly 390 donors falling in the Caucasian-associated ancestry cluster. General study points: Cytomegalovirus association was listed for under 200 TCR beta chains.

Primers: 60 Vbeta forward and 13 Jbeta reverse. Sequencing used immunoSEQ multiplex PCR; TCRdb keeps in-frame clones, though not all of them. The sample lists 200,000 to 250,000 clones; around four fifths were seen once. The J segment lost 12 bases and the V segment lost 0 bases, leaving 7 bases of the junction unmatched. This CDR3 has 12 residues. Germline loops: CDR1 GTSNPN, CDR2 SVGIG (reference sequence). The V call is TRBV30, the J call TRBJ2-7; TRBD1 matches at 8 bases. Sequenced sample: PBMCs. The clonotype comes from a woman aged 60-75 years in good health and CMV-seropositive. CDR3 sequence (DNA): TGTGCCTGGAGTGTACTGGGAGACAGGGGGTACTTC. This encodes CAWSVLGDRGYF.